This T cell receptor (beta chain) stems from a study of T-cell reconstitution after alpha-beta-depleted transplantation in children. Germline CDR1 is SQVTM and CDR2 is ANQGSEA. The CDR3 extends over 16 amino acids. J gave up 4 bases and V 0 bases, and 7 bases lay outside the gene matches. Preparing the TCRbeta library involved the use of unique molecular identifiers. Each CDR3 protein is one row after TCRdb ran MiXCR on the PCR reads. The sample consists of 450,000 to 600,000 distinct CDR3 sequences, roughly 33% of them appearing once. This specimen was PBMCs from the stem cell graft donor, taken from the stem cell graft. The chain links TRBV29-1 to TRBJ2-1; 9 nucleotides align to TRBD2. The sequence was collected from a human donor who donated a stem cell graft to a child with aplastic anemia. Here the CDR3 reads CSVEDLAGGLYNEQFF. As DNA, the CDR3 is TGCAGCGTTGAAGATCTGGCGGGAGGGCTTTACAATGAGCAGTTCTTC.